There are many counts of the clone carrying this T cell receptor (beta chain). The antigen is undetermined. The sample belongs to a study of T cell repertoires in cytomegalovirus infection. The study's findings and limits: Public TCR beta family frequency separated CMV-and-HLA carriers, including in an independent cohort.

TCRdb re-derived calls from the reads in MiXCR, one entry per CDR3 protein. This sample yields under 500,000 distinct CDR3 sequences, of which roughly 46% are seen a single time; around two fifths belongs to the top ten. Germline lookup yields CDR1 SGHTA and CDR2 FQGNSA. The length of the CDR3 is 12 residues. Trimming removed 5 bases from V and 5 bases from J, with 9 bases in between. This specimen was cultured PBMCs, taken from culture after CMV antigen stimulation. The rearrangement joins TRBV7-2 to TRBJ2-5; no reliable D call. The sequence was obtained from a human donor in good health (CMV status not recorded). Some clones in this sample may be carry-over from other donors' samples. CDR3 region: CASSLGLETQYF. The CDR3 DNA reads as TGTGCCAGCAGCCTCGGTCTCGAGACCCAGTACTTC. The full variable domain, rest sourced from reference TRBV7-2 and TRBJ2-5, is GAGVSQSPSNKVTEKGKDVELRCDPISGHTALYWYRQSLGQGLEFLIYFQGNSAPDKSGLPSDRFSAERTGGSVSTLTIQRTQQEDSAVYLCASSLGLETQYFGPGTRLLVL.